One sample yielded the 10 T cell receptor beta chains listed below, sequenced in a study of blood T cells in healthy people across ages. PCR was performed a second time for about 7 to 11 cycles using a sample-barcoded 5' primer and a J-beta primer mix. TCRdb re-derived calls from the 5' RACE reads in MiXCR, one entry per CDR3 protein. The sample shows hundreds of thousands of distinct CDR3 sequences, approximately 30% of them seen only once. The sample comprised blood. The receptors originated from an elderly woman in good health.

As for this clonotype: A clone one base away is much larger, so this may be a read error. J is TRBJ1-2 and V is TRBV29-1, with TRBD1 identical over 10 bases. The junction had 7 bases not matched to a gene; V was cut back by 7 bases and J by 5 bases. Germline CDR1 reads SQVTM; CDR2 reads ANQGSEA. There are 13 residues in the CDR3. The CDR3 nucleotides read TGCAGCGCCTCGGACAGGGGGTGGTATGGCTACACCTTC. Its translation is CSASDRGWYGYTF. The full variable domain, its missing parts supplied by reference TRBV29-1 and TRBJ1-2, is SAVISQKPSRDICQRGTSLTIQCQVDSQVTMMFWYRQQPGQSLTLIATANQGSEATYESGFVIDKFPISRPNLTFSTLTVSNMSPEDSSIYLCSASDRGWYGYTFGSGTRLTVV.

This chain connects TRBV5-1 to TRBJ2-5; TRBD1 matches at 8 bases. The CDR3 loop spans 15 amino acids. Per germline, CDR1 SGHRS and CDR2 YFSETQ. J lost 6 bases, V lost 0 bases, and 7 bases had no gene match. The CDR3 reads CASSLDRGSEKTQYF. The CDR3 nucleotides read TGCGCCAGCAGCTTGGACAGGGGGTCCGAGAAGACCCAGTACTTC.

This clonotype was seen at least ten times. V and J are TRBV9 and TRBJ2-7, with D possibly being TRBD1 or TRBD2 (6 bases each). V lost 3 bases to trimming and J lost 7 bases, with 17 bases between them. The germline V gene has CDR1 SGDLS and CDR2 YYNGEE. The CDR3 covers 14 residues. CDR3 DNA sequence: TGTGCCAGCAGCGGATCGGGGGACACGGGAGAGCAGTACTTC. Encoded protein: CASSGSGDTGEQYF.

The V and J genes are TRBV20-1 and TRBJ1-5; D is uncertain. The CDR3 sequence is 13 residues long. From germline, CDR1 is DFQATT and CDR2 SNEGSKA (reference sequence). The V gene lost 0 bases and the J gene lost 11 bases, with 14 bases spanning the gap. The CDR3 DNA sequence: TGCAGTGCTAGAGAGGTCCCCGGCCAGTCCCAGCATTTT. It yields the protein CSAREVPGQSQHF.

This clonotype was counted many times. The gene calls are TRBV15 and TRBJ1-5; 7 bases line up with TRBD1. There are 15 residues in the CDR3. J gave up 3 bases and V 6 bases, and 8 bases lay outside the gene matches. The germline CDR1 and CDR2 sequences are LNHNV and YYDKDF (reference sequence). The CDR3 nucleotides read TGTGCCACCAGGTTGGACAGGCCCCTCAATCAGCCCCAGCATTTT. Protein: CATRLDRPLNQPQHF.

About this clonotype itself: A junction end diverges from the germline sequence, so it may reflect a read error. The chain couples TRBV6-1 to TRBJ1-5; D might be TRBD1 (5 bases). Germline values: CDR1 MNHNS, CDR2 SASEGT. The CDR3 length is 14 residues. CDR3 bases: TGTGTCAGCAGTGAAGCGACAGCCACCCGGCCCCAGCATTTT. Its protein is CVSSEATATRPQHF.

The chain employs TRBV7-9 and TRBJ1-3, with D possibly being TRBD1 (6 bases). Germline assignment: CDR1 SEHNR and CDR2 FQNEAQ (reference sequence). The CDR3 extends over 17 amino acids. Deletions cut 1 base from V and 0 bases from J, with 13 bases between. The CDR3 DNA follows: TGTGCCAGCAGCTTAGGGACAGATACTTTCTCTGGAAACACCATATATTTT. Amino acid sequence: CASSLGTDTFSGNTIYF.

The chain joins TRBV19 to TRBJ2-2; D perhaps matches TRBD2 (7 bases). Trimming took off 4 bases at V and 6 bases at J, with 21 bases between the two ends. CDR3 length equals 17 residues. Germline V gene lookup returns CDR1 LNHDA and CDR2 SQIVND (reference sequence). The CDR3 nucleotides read TGTGCCAGTAGTAGCCGAGGGACATGGGAGGGACCCGGGGAGCTGTTTTTT. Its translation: CASSSRGTWEGPGELFF.

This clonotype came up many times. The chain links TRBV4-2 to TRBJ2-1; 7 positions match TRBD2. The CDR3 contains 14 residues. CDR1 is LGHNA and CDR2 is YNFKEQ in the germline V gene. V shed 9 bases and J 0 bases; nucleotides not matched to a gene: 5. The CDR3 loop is CASWGGSSYNEQFF. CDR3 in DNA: TGTGCCAGTTGGGGAGGGAGCTCCTACAATGAGCAGTTCTTC.

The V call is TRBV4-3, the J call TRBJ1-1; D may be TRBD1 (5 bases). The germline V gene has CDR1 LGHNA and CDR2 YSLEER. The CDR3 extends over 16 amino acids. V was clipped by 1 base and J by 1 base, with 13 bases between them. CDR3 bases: TGCGCCAGCAGCCAAGGGGGGAGCAGCCAGAACACTGAAGCTTTCTTT. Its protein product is CASSQGGSSQNTEAFF.